What follows describes a single TCR beta chain. The antigen is undetermined. TCRdb keeps only in-frame clones here, not all; method: immunoSEQ multiplex PCR. The data show over 50,000 clones, approximately 90% seen once. Trimming shortened V by 8 bases and J by 10 bases, and 15 bases separated the two germline ends. Germline CDR1 is MDHEN and CDR2 is SYDVKM. This CDR3 has 12 residues. Drawing of blood for sampling happened at baseline, at cycle 4 day 1, and at cycle 7 day 1. These data belong to a study of OX40 agonist ivuxolimab in advanced cancers. Regarding the study as a whole: At 0.1 to 3.0 mg/kg and by week 6, CD4+ and CD8+ T cells in the blood had expanded clonally.

The receptor comes from an adult with an advanced solid tumor such as melanoma, head and neck, liver or kidney cancer. Specimen: CD4+ or CD8+ T cells sorted from blood, collected in a trial of the OX40 agonist ivuxolimab. The chain uses TRBV28 and TRBJ2-1; TRBD2 is a possible D gene (6 bases). This CDR3 reads CASQYGGQEQFF. The DNA of the CDR3 is TGTGCCAGCCAATACGGGGGTCAGGAGCAGTTCTTC.